The 26 T cell receptor beta chains presented below share a single source sample, sequenced in a study of T cell repertoires in cytomegalovirus infection. TCRdb redid the calling of the reads with MiXCR, one entry per CDR3 protein. The sample contains 75,000 to 100,000 distinct CDR3 sequences, about 31% of which appear only once. These receptors have no identified antigens. The sequencing used CD8+ T cells from cultured PBMCs, collected from culture after CMV antigen stimulation. All receptors come from a human donor in good health (CMV status not recorded). Some clones in this sample may be carry-over from other donors' samples.

V and J are TRBV7-9 and TRBJ2-7, with 12 nucleotides matching TRBD1. CDR3 length equals 16 residues. CDR1 and CDR2 from the germline V gene are SEHNR and FQNEAQ (reference sequence). The ends lost 4 bases at V and 5 bases at J; junction bases unmatched: 9. The CDR3 loop is CASSSPRGQGAHEQYF. The CDR3 DNA follows: TGTGCCAGCAGCTCCCCCCGGGGACAGGGGGCCCACGAGCAGTACTTC.

This clonotype has ten or more counts. This chain links TRBV12-3 or TRBV12-4 with TRBJ2-3; D might be TRBD2 (6 bases). The CDR3 is 14 amino acids. The V and J ends lost 7 bases and 2 bases respectively, with 13 bases between them. CDR3 DNA: TGTGCCAGCACCCCGGGACTCTCCACAGATACGCAGTATTTT. Amino acid sequence: CASTPGLSTDTQYF.

This clonotype was counted ten times or more. The chain couples TRBV4-1 to TRBJ2-7; 7 bases map to TRBD2. The CDR3 has 15 amino acids. Germline V CDR1 and CDR2: MGHRA, YSYEKL. V shed 2 bases, J shed 4 bases, and the junction held 8 bases outside the gene matches. This CDR3 is CASSQSPTGGYEQYF. The CDR3 region has the DNA TGCGCCAGCAGCCAAAGCCCTACGGGGGGTTACGAGCAGTACTTC.

This sequence joins TRBV20-1 and TRBJ2-1; D assignment may be TRBD1 or TRBD2 (6 bases each). Germline CDR1 and CDR2: DFQATT and SNEGSKA (reference sequence). The ends were cut back, 6 bases at V and 2 bases at J, with 14 bases in the middle. The CDR3 sequence is 14 residues long. In DNA, the CDR3 is TGCAGTGCGGGGGGCGGGCTAGCCTACAATGAGCAGTTCTTC. Translating gives CSAGGGLAYNEQFF.

The sample holds a few counts of this clonotype. The chain's CDR3 is CASSLWAEMNTEAFF. In nucleotides, the CDR3 is TGTGCCAGCAGTTTATGGGCGGAGATGAACACTGAAGCTTTCTTT. This chain connects TRBV28 to TRBJ1-1; D remains ambiguous. The V gene lost 0 bases and the J gene lost 0 bases, with 8 bases spanning the gap. The CDR3 covers 15 residues. Germline loops: CDR1 MDHEN, CDR2 SYDVKM.

This clonotype came up a few times. The chain uses TRBV5-5 and TRBJ1-1; weak D call: TRBD1 (6 bases). This CDR3 is 14 amino acids long. Germline loops: CDR1 SGHKS, CDR2 YYEKEE (reference sequence). Trimming stripped 4 bases from V and 3 bases from J, with 13 bases between. CDR3 region: CASSRWGADTEAFF. The CDR3 bases are TGTGCCAGCAGCCGATGGGGGGCGGACACTGAAGCTTTCTTT.

This clonotype was recorded many times. The chain recombines TRBV28 with TRBJ1-2; the D gene is possibly TRBD1 (5 bases). The CDR3 consists of 14 residues. Germline V gene sequence: CDR1 MDHEN, CDR2 SYDVKM. V gave up 6 bases and J gave up 1 base, with 12 bases separating them. The CDR3 loop is CASRIPGSNYGYTF. The CDR3 DNA follows: TGTGCCAGCAGAATACCAGGGAGTAACTATGGCTACACCTTC.

The chain recombines TRBV6-1 with TRBJ1-5; possibly TRBD1 for D (5 bases). The CDR3 spans 14 residues. With 6 bases removed from V and 4 bases from J, the gap between germline ends came to 13 bases. The V gene's germline CDR1 is MNHNS and CDR2 SASEGT. CDR3 bases: TGTGCCAGCAGGGCTATGGGGCCGAATCAGCCCCAGCATTTT. Its protein product is CASRAMGPNQPQHF.

The chain couples TRBV12-3 or TRBV12-4 to TRBJ2-1; the D call may be TRBD1 or TRBD2 (6 bases each). The V end lost 3 bases, the J end lost 6 bases, and 12 bases lay between the germline ends. The CDR3 covers 14 residues. This CDR3 reads CASSFRGPGNEQFF. The CDR3 coding sequence is TGTGCCAGCAGTTTCCGGGGGCCGGGCAATGAGCAGTTCTTC.

This clonotype has ten or more counts. The rearrangement links TRBV7-9 to TRBJ1-1, with D uncertain. CDR1 is SEHNR and CDR2 is FQNEAQ in the germline V gene (reference sequence). The V gene lost 5 bases and the J gene lost 1 base, with 2 bases spanning the gap. CDR3 length: 11 residues. The CDR3 DNA is TGTGCCAGCAGCCGGAACACTGAAGCTTTCTTT. Protein sequence: CASSRNTEAFF.

This sequence joins TRBV25-1 and TRBJ1-2; D perhaps matches TRBD1 (5 bases). Germline CDR1 reads MGHDK; CDR2 reads SYGVNS. The V gene lost 4 bases and the J gene lost 7 bases, with 19 bases spanning the gap. The CDR3 is 15 amino acids. In DNA, the CDR3 is TGTGCCAGCAGTGGGTCTGGGGCCGGGGGGTTTGGCTACACCTTC. This gives the protein CASSGSGAGGFGYTF.

This clonotype was counted between two and nine times. The chain couples TRBV12-3 or TRBV12-4 to TRBJ2-7; 7 nucleotides agree with TRBD1. This CDR3 contains 13 residues. Losses at the gene ends were 3 bases for V and 4 bases for J; bases not matched to a gene: 3. The CDR3 sequence is CASSFGQDYEQYF. Here the CDR3 DNA reads TGTGCCAGCAGTTTCGGACAGGATTACGAGCAGTACTTC.

This clonotype was picked up a small number of times. The chain has TRBV7-9 and TRBJ2-2; D is unresolved. This CDR3 comprises 12 residues. V lost 7 bases and J 4 bases, leaving 7 bases between the germline ends. The V gene's germline CDR1 is SEHNR and CDR2 FQNEAQ (reference sequence). For the CDR3, the DNA is TGTGCCAGCACCCAGCGCACCGGGGAGCTGTTTTTT. Its protein product is CASTQRTGELFF.

As for this clonotype: At one end the junction does not follow the germline gene, possibly because of a read error. The chain has TRBV12-3 or TRBV12-4 and TRBJ1-2; D may be TRBD1 (5 bases). There are 13 residues in the CDR3. CDR3: CASSLGAYYGYTF. DNA for the CDR3: TGTGCCAGCAGCTTAGGGGCTTACTATGGCTACACCTTC.

The CDR3 nucleotides read TGTGCCAGCAGCTTACTGGCCGAGGGGTATGGCTACACCTTC. It specifies CASSLLAEGYGYTF. The chain carries TRBV7-6 and TRBJ1-2; tentative D call: TRBD1 (5 bases). This CDR3 is built from 14 residues. Germline V gene lookup returns CDR1 SGHVS and CDR2 FNYEAQ. Trimming pared 2 bases from V and 5 bases from J, leaving 12 bases between.

This clonotype was recorded many times. The chain carries TRBV2 and TRBJ1-2; a weak D match, TRBD1 (6 bases). V was cut by 10 bases and J by 2 bases, with 14 bases left in between. The germline V gene has CDR1 SNHLY and CDR2 FYNNEI. The CDR3 has 13 residues. CDR3 sequence (DNA): TGTGCCACCCAGGACAGCCAAAACTATGGCTACACCTTC. Amino acids: CATQDSQNYGYTF. Filled out from reference TRBV2 and TRBJ1-2, the complete variable domain reads EPEVTQTPSHQVTQMGQEVILRCVPISNHLYFYWYRQILGQKVEFLVSFYNNEISEKSEIFDDQFSVERPDGSNFTLKIRSTKLEDSAMYFCATQDSQNYGYTFGSGTRLTVV.

The chain employs TRBV7-9 and TRBJ2-5, with 9 bases fitting TRBD1. CDR1 SEHNR and CDR2 FQNEAQ come from the germline V gene (reference sequence). This CDR3 comprises 14 residues. Trimming cost V 5 bases and J 3 bases; bases outside gene matches: 4. The CDR3 coding sequence is TGTGCCAGCAGCCCGAGGGACAGGGAAGAGACCCAGTACTTC. Translated: CASSPRDREETQYF. The whole variable domain, remainder taken from reference TRBV7-9 and TRBJ2-5, is DTGVSQNPRHKITKRGQNVTFRCDPISEHNRLYWYRQTLGQGPEFLTYFQNEAQLEKSRLLSDRFSAERPKGSFSTLEIQRTEQGDSAMYLCASSPRDREETQYFGPGTRLLVL.

The gene calls are TRBV5-6 and TRBJ2-3, with 8 positions matching TRBD1. The CDR3 is 13 residues long. The germline V gene encodes CDR1 SGHDT and CDR2 YYEEEE. V was pared by 4 bases and J by 9 bases, with 7 bases of the junction left unmatched. The CDR3 DNA follows: TGTGCCAGCAGCGACGGACAGGGTCGGACGCAGTATTTT. It is translated as CASSDGQGRTQYF.

Only a few counts were recorded for this clonotype. The CDR3 DNA sequence: TGTGCCAGCAGTGTGACAGGGAACGAGCAGTACTTC. It specifies CASSVTGNEQYF. This chain links TRBV25-1 with TRBJ2-7; 7 bases line up with TRBD1. This CDR3 is built from 12 residues. Trimming took 4 bases from V and 5 from J; bases not matched to a gene: 2. Germline V gene lookup returns CDR1 MGHDK and CDR2 SYGVNS.

The rearrangement links TRBV19 to TRBJ2-7; a possible D gene is TRBD2 (6 bases). CDR3 length: 11 residues. Germline CDR1 LNHDA, CDR2 SQIVND (reference sequence). Trimming shortened V by 7 bases and J by 3 bases, and 7 bases separated the two germline ends. CDR3 sequence reads: CASTAGYEQYF. For the CDR3, the DNA is TGTGCCAGTACAGCGGGCTACGAGCAGTACTTC.

The chain has TRBV7-8 and TRBJ1-3; D not resolved. The CDR3 sequence is 11 residues long. The germline CDR1 and CDR2 sequences are SGHVS and FQNEAQ. The V and J ends lost 1 base and 16 bases respectively, with 11 bases between them. CDR3 in DNA: TGTGCCAGCAGCTTAGGCCCAGCCTGGTATTTT. It codes for CASSLGPAWYF.

V usage is TRBV11-2 and J usage is TRBJ2-2; D is perhaps TRBD1 (5 bases). The CDR3 totals 13 residues. CDR1 and CDR2 (germline): SGHAT, FQNNGV. The germline V and J ends were trimmed by 4 bases and 7 bases, with 10 bases remaining between them. Written as DNA, the CDR3 is TGTGCCAGCAGCTCAGGGTATCACGGGGAGCTGTTTTTT. Amino acid sequence: CASSSGYHGELFF.

This clonotype has only a few counts. The V and J genes are TRBV6-1 and TRBJ1-1; D gene unclear. Germline V CDR1 and CDR2: MNHNS, SASEGT. The CDR3 runs 13 residues. Trimming took off 3 bases at V and 8 bases at J, with 13 bases between the two ends. This CDR3 reads CASSDQNSEEAFF. The CDR3 bases are TGTGCCAGCAGTGACCAAAACTCCGAAGAAGCTTTCTTT.

This clonotype was counted a few times. The chain couples TRBV7-2 to TRBJ2-2, with D hard to call. The CDR3 runs 16 residues. Per germline, CDR1 SGHTA and CDR2 FQGNSA. Trimming pared 1 base from V and 5 bases from J, leaving 14 bases between. CDR3 protein: CASSLVAGRATGELFF. The CDR3 region has the DNA TGTGCCAGCAGCTTAGTGGCCGGGCGCGCTACCGGGGAGCTGTTTTTT. Looking up the rest from reference TRBV7-2 and TRBJ2-2 gives the full variable domain: GAGVSQSPSNKVTEKGKDVELRCDPISGHTALYWYRQSLGQGLEFLIYFQGNSAPDKSGLPSDRFSAERTGGSVSTLTIQRTQQEDSAVYLCASSLVAGRATGELFFGEGSRLTVL.

This clonotype was seen at least ten times. The gene calls are TRBV19 and TRBJ2-1, with D perhaps TRBD1 (5 bases). V lost 3 bases to trimming and J lost 1 base, with 10 bases between them. CDR1 and CDR2 from the germline V gene are LNHDA and SQIVND (reference sequence). This CDR3 has 15 amino acids. The CDR3 bases are TGTGCCAGTAGTATTTCGACAGTATCCTACAATGAGCAGTTCTTC. It yields the protein CASSISTVSYNEQFF.

This clonotype was recorded at least ten times. The chain combines TRBV20-1 with TRBJ2-7; TRBD2 aligns across 9 bases. Germline V lookup: CDR1 DFQATT, CDR2 SNEGSKA (reference sequence). CDR3 size: 14 residues. J was trimmed by 6 bases and V by 3 bases; bases with no gene match: 9. The DNA of the CDR3 is TGCAGTGCTAGTAGGGTCGCGGGGGGGAGCGAGCAGTACTTC. As protein: CSASRVAGGSEQYF.